This TCR beta chain appears in the sequencing data of a study of cytomegalovirus exposure and HLA in healthy donors. Study results and limitations: Rarity characterized most TCR sequences, yet some public TCRs appeared in many donors.

V was trimmed by 7 bases and J by 5 bases, leaving 8 bases between them. This CDR3 is 12 amino acids long. Germline CDR1 reads MGHRA; CDR2 reads YSYEKL. TCRdb's copy holds only in-frame clones and misses some; the assay was immunoSEQ multiplex PCR. Of fewer than 250,000 clones in the sample, roughly 88% were seen once. Note on this clone: As yet, its antigen is unknown.

The receptor comes from a woman in her thirties in good health and CMV-seropositive. The source material was PBMCs. V is TRBV4-1 and J is TRBJ2-2; D may be TRBD2 (5 bases). The CDR3 nucleotides are TGCGCCAGCAAACGGGGTACCGGGGAGCTGTTTTTT. Translated, it gives CASKRGTGELFF.